Sequencing of this T cell receptor (beta chain) was carried out in a study of technical replicates of blood from a handful of donors. V was pared by 0 bases and J by 3 bases, with 5 bases of the junction left unmatched. Germline CDR1 is GTSNPN and CDR2 is SVGIG (reference sequence). This CDR3 is 15 amino acids long. The table came from immunoSEQ multiplex PCR; TCRdb's copy has only in-frame clones and leaves some out. This sample has tens of thousands of clones, with 91% found just once. The rearrangement links TRBV30 to TRBJ1-3; 7 nucleotides agree with TRBD1. The sequencing sample was made of PBMCs. The TCR sequence derives from a human donor in good health. Some clones in this sample may be carry-over from other donors' samples. The CDR3 DNA reads TGTGCCTGGAGTGTACAGACAGGGAGTGGAAACACCATATATTTT. Amino acid sequence: CAWSVQTGSGNTIYF. Full variable domain (outside the CDR3, taken from reference TRBV30 and TRBJ1-3): SQTIHQWPATLVQPVGSPLSLECTVEGTSNPNLYWYRQAAGRGLQLLFYSVGIGQISSEVPQNLSASRPQDRQFILSSKKLLLSDSGFYLCAWSVQTGSGNTIYFGEGSWLTVV.